Listed below are T cell receptor beta chains from one sample, sequenced in a study of breast tumors, draining lymph nodes, adjacent tissues. TCRdb reprocessed the multiplex PCR reads with MiXCR, giving one entry per CDR3 protein. The table shows about 24,000 distinct CDR3 sequences, with 60% to 70% occurring only once. Sequencing was done on a sample of tumor-adjacent breast tissue. All receptors come from a female donor with breast cancer. Some clones in this sample may be carry-over from other donors' samples. Both conserved end residues are part of each CDR3. D genes are given only for firm matches. Not all rows give a size; the values are once, few, many and, for expanded clones, a class.

clone_size j_call d_call v_call cdr3_nt cdr3_aa
NA TRBJ1-1 NA TRBV27 TGTGCCAGCTATGTGTACCCGAACACTGAAGCTTTCTTT CASYVYPNTEAFF
medium-sized TRBJ2-7 TRBD2 TRBV6-5 TGTGCCAGCTCTCCGGGACTAGCCTCATACGAGCAGTACTTC CASSPGLASYEQYF
NA TRBJ2-7 TRBD2 TRBV6-6 TGTGCCAGCACTCTCAGCGGGGGGTACGAGCAGTACTTC CASTLSGGYEQYF
few TRBJ2-7 NA TRBV6-1 TGTGCCAGCGGAAGTGAGAGGGGCTACGAGCAGTACTTC CASGSERGYEQYF
many TRBJ2-2 NA TRBV4-1 TGCGCCAGCAGCCAAGGGAAGGGTCTCACCGGGGAGCTGTTTTTT CASSQGKGLTGELFF
NA TRBJ2-1 NA TRBV24-1 TGTGCCACCAGTGACCCGTCAAGGCATGAGCAGTTCTTC CATSDPSRHEQFF
many TRBJ2-5 TRBD2 TRBV5-1 TGCGCCAGCAGCCCCGGACTAGCGGGAGGGCCGCAAGAGACCCAGTACTTC CASSPGLAGGPQETQYF
once TRBJ2-3 NA TRBV7-6 TGTGCCAGCAGCTTAGCGGCCAGCAGCCCAGCCGGGGGTACGCAGTATTTT CASSLAASSPAGGTQYF
once TRBJ2-3 NA TRBV20-1 TGCAGTGCTAGGGTGCCTAGCGCTGGTACGCAGTATTTT CSARVPSAGTQYF
NA TRBJ2-3 TRBD2 TRBV4-1 TGCGCCAGCAGCCAAAAATGGCGGGAGGACACAGATACGCAGTATTTT CASSQKWREDTDTQYF
many TRBJ2-6 NA TRBV4-1 TGCGCCAGCAGTAGACAGGAAAAGACCTCTGGGGCCAACGTCCTGACTTTC CASSRQEKTSGANVLTF
once TRBJ1-6 NA TRBV7-3 TGTGCCAGCAGCCTGTACAGGGCGGAGACCTATAATTCACCCCTCCACTTT CASSLYRAETYNSPLHF
NA TRBJ1-2 NA TRBV20-1 TGCAGTGCTAGACCCCAGACAGGTGCAGATGGCTACACCTTC CSARPQTGADGYTF
once TRBJ2-5 NA TRBV10-3 TGTGCCATCAGTGAGGGACAGCAAGAGACCCAGTACTTC CAISEGQQETQYF
NA TRBJ2-3 NA TRBV7-8 TGTGCCAGCAGCCCAAGATGGGGGGGCACAGATACGCAGTATTTT CASSPRWGGTDTQYF
few TRBJ2-1 NA TRBV14 TGTGCCAGCAGCCTGACTTTTCCGTACAATGAGCAGTTCTTC CASSLTFPYNEQFF
NA TRBJ1-2 TRBD1 TRBV7-9 TGTGCCAGCAGCTTGGACAGGCGCTACACCTTC CASSLDRRYTF
NA TRBJ1-5 TRBD1 TRBV20-1 TGCAGTGCTCGTAACCCTGACAGGGCTTGGCAGCCCCAGCATTTT CSARNPDRAWQPQHF
medium-sized TRBJ1-6 NA TRBV2 TGTGCCAGCAGTGACCGTGGGGAGGGTTGGGGTAAGAATTCACCCCTCCACTTT CASSDRGEGWGKNSPLHF
NA TRBJ1-4 NA TRBV15 TGTGCCACCAGCAGAGATTCGCCGGGGTTTAATGAAAAACTGTTTTTT CATSRDSPGFNEKLFF
NA TRBJ1-3 TRBD1 TRBV11-2 TGTGCCAGCACTGCGGACAGGGGATCAGGAAACACCATATATTTT CASTADRGSGNTIYF
NA TRBJ1-3 TRBD1 TRBV20-1 TGCAGTGCTAGAGACGTAGGGACAGGAGGAAACACCATATATTTT CSARDVGTGGNTIYF
NA TRBJ2-1 NA TRBV6-5 TGTGCCAGCAGACCGGGACAAAACAATGAGCAGTTCTTC CASRPGQNNEQFF
many TRBJ1-2 TRBD1 TRBV27 TGTGCCAGCAGTGCAGTCAGGACAGGGGGCGGCTATGGCTACACCTTC CASSAVRTGGGYGYTF
NA TRBJ2-2 NA TRBV13 TGTGCCAGCAGCTTGGCCGGTACCGGGGAGCTGTTTTTT CASSLAGTGELFF
NA TRBJ1-4 NA TRBV29-1 TGCAGCGTTGGCGGAGGGGATGCTAATGAAAAACTGTTTTTT CSVGGGDANEKLFF
NA TRBJ1-2 NA TRBV2 TGTGCCAGCAGTCCAGAAACCTATGGCTACACCTTC CASSPETYGYTF
NA TRBJ1-1 NA TRBV5-1 TGCGCCAGCAGCCCGGGGAGGGTTAAGGACACTGAAGCTTTCTTT CASSPGRVKDTEAFF
NA TRBJ2-3 NA TRBV7-3 TGTGCCAGCAGCTTAACTTGGGGGCCAACCACAGATACGCAGTATTTT CASSLTWGPTTDTQYF
NA TRBJ2-7 NA TRBV25-1 TGTGTCAGCAGCGAGTCTAGAGGTTTAAACGAGCAGTACTTC CVSSESRGLNEQYF
NA TRBJ1-5 TRBD1 TRBV6-1 TGTGCCAGCAGGAAAACAGGGGGCGAGGGTCAGCCCCAGCATTTT CASRKTGGEGQPQHF
many TRBJ2-2 TRBD2 TRBV3-1 TGTGCCAGCAGCCCAGGGACTAGCGTGAACACCGGGGAGCTGTTTTTT CASSPGTSVNTGELFF
NA TRBJ2-3 NA TRBV11-2 TGTGCCAGCAGCTCCGGGGTGCGAAGAACAGATACGCAGTATTTT CASSSGVRRTDTQYF
few TRBJ2-1 TRBD2 TRBV20-1 TGCAGTGCTAGCAAGACTAGCCCGGGGGGTGAGCAGTTCTTC CSASKTSPGGEQFF
NA TRBJ2-2 NA TRBV5-1 TGCGCCAGCAGCTTGAGTGGTGCCCCGAACACCGGGGAGCTGTTTTTT CASSLSGAPNTGELFF
medium-sized TRBJ1-4 NA TRBV6-5 TGTGCCAGCACACGTCAGGGTCCCCCAACTAATGAAAAACTGTTTTTT CASTRQGPPTNEKLFF
NA TRBJ2-3 NA TRBV24-1 TGTGCCACCAGTGATTTGGGTCTTGCTAGCACAGATACGCAGTATTTT CATSDLGLASTDTQYF
few TRBJ1-5 NA TRBV6-6 TGTGCCAGCAGTTACTTCCAACAGGGAGGGAATCAGCCCCAGCATTTT CASSYFQQGGNQPQHF
NA TRBJ1-2 TRBD1 TRBV7-8 TGTGCCAGCAGCTTATCCGGGACAGGGTGGTATGGCTACACCTTC CASSLSGTGWYGYTF
NA TRBJ2-5 NA TRBV30 TGTGCCTGGGGTCGGCCCGACCGGTCCCAGTACTTC CAWGRPDRSQYF
many TRBJ2-3 NA TRBV27 TGTGCCAGCAGTAGATTATACCTACCGACACCCACAGATACGCAGTATTTT CASSRLYLPTPTDTQYF
NA TRBJ2-1 TRBD1 TRBV2 TGTGCCAGCGTCTTTGTAGGGACAGGGCGATCCAATGAGCAGTTCTTC CASVFVGTGRSNEQFF
NA TRBJ1-4 NA TRBV15 TGTGCCACCAGCCTCCGAGTGCCCGGGACCGGGTGGGAAAAACTGTTTTTT CATSLRVPGTGWEKLFF
NA TRBJ2-1 TRBD2 TRBV7-2 TGTGCCAGCAGCTTAGACTTAGCGGGGTACAATGAGCAGTTCTTC CASSLDLAGYNEQFF
NA TRBJ2-7 TRBD1 TRBV20-1 TGCAGTGCCGGGGACAGGGGGATCTCCGAGCAGTACTTC CSAGDRGISEQYF
once TRBJ2-7 NA TRBV7-9 TGTGCCAGCAGCCCCCCGCTGGTGGACGAGCAGTACTTC CASSPPLVDEQYF
NA TRBJ2-3 NA TRBV24-1 TGTGCCACCAGTGATTTGCCGGCTAGCGGCACAGATACGCAGTATTTT CATSDLPASGTDTQYF
few TRBJ2-2 TRBD2 TRBV5-1 TGCGCCAGCAGCAGAGGCCTAGCGGGACTTGGGAACGGGGAGCTGTTTTTT CASSRGLAGLGNGELFF
NA TRBJ1-5 NA TRBV19 TGTGCCAGTAGTATGGTCTCTCAGCCCCAGCATTTT CASSMVSQPQHF
NA TRBJ2-1 TRBD1 TRBV2 TGTGCCAGCAGTGGGGGACGGGACAGCTACAATGAGCAGTTCTTC CASSGGRDSYNEQFF
NA TRBJ2-1 NA TRBV6-1 TGTGCCAGCAGTAAACACCCTCAGGTGGGCAATGAGCAGTTCTTC CASSKHPQVGNEQFF